This entry is about one T cell receptor (beta chain). The data are from a study of PD-L1 blockade in urothelial cancer. About the study: Patients took up atezolizumab in about 2014 at 1,200 mg intravenously every 3 weeks. Earlier, patients had received 0 to 3 chemotherapy regimens.

The data were produced by immunoSEQ multiplex PCR, yet TCRdb's version contains in-frame clones alone and is incomplete. The table shows approximately 100,000 clones, with roughly 88% occurring only once. The CDR3 runs 15 residues. The germline V and J ends were trimmed by 3 bases and 4 bases, with 14 bases remaining between them. Germline assignment: CDR1 LNHNV and CDR2 YYDKDF (reference sequence). V gene TRBV15 combines with J gene TRBJ2-3; D call uncertain. Sequenced here: PBMCs, sampled around atezolizumab (anti-PD-L1) treatment. This TCR was recovered from a man aged 50 or older with urothelial cancer. CDR3 amino acids: CATSRVSGGSDTQYF. The CDR3 coding sequence is TGTGCCACCAGCAGGGTCAGTGGTGGTTCAGATACGCAGTATTTT.